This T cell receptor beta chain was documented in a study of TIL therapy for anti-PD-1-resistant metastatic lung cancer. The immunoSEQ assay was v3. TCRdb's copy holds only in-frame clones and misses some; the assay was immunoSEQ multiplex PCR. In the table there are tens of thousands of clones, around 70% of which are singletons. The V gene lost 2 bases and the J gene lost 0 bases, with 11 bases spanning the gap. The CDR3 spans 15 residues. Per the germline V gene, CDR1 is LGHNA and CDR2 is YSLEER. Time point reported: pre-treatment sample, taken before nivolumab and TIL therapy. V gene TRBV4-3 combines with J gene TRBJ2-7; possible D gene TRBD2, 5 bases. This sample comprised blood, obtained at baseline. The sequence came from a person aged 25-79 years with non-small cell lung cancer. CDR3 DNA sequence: TGCGCCAGCAGCCAAACTAGGTCGAGCTCCTACGAGCAGTACTTC. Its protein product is CASSQTRSSSYEQYF.